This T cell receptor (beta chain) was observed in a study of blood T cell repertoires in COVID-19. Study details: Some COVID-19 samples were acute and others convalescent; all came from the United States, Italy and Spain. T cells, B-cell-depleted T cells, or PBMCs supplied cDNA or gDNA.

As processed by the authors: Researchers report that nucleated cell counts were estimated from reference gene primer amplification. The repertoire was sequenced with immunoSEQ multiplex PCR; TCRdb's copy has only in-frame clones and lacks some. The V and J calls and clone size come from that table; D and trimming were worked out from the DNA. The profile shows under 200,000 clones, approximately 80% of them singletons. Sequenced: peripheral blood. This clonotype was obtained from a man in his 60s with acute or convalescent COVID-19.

Written as DNA, the CDR3 is TGCGCCAGCAGCCTCGGACAGGCATTGGGCTACACCTTC. Its protein product is CASSLGQALGYTF. The rearrangement uses TRBV5-1 and TRBJ1-2, with 7 bases matching TRBD1. This CDR3 is 13 amino acids long. Germline assignment: CDR1 SGHRS and CDR2 YFSETQ. V dropped 4 bases and J dropped 8; count of bases not matched to a gene: 8. Full variable domain (outside the CDR3, taken from reference TRBV5-1 and TRBJ1-2): KAGVTQTPRYLIKTRGQQVTLSCSPISGHRSVSWYQQTPGQGLQFLFEYFSETQRNKGNFPGRFSGRQFSNSRSEMNVSTLELGDSALYLCASSLGQALGYTFGSGTRLTVV.